This TCR beta chain was identified during a study of metastatic and nonmetastatic thyroid tumors. The entire patient cohort was treatment-naive prior to thyroid surgery. The CDR3 loop spans 14 amino acids. Germline assignment: CDR1 SGHRS and CDR2 YFSETQ. The J segment lost 4 bases and the V segment lost 1 base, leaving 2 bases of the junction unmatched. TCRdb reprocessed the PCR reads using MiXCR. The data hold roughly 12,000 clones, with around 29% observed a single time. The specimen was tumor tissue. The chain combines TRBV5-1 with TRBJ2-7; the match to TRBD2 covers 10 bases. The sequence was collected from a female donor with papillary thyroid cancer or a benign thyroid nodule (not recorded which). Some clones in this sample may be carry-over from other donors' samples. The CDR3 nucleotides are TGCGCCAGCAGCTTGCCTAGCGGGGGATACGAGCAGTACTTC. This translates into CASSLPSGGYEQYF.